The T cell receptor (beta chain) described here comes from a study of T cells of healthy individuals. The V and J ends lost 0 bases and 4 bases, in that order; junction bases with no gene match: 1. CDR1 and CDR2 from the germline V gene are SGDLS and YYNGEE. This CDR3 has 14 residues. From the 5' RACE reads, TCRdb called clonotypes with MiXCR, one entry per CDR3 protein. The repertoire holds 60,000 to 80,000 distinct CDR3 sequences, with 16% as singletons. This clonotype was obtained from a human donor in good health. This chain links TRBV9 with TRBJ1-5; TRBD1 matches at 7 bases. The CDR3 here is CASSVAGGNQPQHF. The CDR3 nucleotides are TGTGCCAGCAGCGTAGCAGGGGGAAATCAGCCCCAGCATTTT. The whole variable domain, filled in from reference TRBV9 and TRBJ1-5, reads DSGVTQTPKHLITATGQRVTLRCSPRSGDLSVYWYQQSLDQGLQFLIQYYNGEERAKGNILERFSAQQFPDLHSELNLSSLELGDSALYFCASSVAGGNQPQHFGDGTRLSIL.